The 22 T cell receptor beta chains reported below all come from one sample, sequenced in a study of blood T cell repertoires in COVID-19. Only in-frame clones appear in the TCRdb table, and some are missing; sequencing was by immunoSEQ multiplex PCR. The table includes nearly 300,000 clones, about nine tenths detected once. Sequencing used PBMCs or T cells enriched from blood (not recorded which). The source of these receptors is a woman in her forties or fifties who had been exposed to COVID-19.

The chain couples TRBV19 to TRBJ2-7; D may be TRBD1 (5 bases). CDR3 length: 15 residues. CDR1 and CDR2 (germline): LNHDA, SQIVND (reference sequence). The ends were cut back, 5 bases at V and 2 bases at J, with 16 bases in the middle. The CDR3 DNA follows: TGTGCCAGTAGTCTCTCCCAAGGGGCCGCCTACGAGCAGTACTTC. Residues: CASSLSQGAAYEQYF.

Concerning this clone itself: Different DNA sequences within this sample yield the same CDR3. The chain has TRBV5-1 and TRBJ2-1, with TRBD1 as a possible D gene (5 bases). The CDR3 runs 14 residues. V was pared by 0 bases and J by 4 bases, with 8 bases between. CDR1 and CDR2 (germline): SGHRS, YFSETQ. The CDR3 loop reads CASSLAQGYNEQFF. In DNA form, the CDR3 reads TGCGCCAGCAGCTTGGCCCAGGGATACAATGAGCAGTTCTTC. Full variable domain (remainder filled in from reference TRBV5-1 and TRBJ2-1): KAGVTQTPRYLIKTRGQQVTLSCSPISGHRSVSWYQQTPGQGLQFLFEYFSETQRNKGNFPGRFSGRQFSNSRSEMNVSTLELGDSALYLCASSLAQGYNEQFFGPGTRLTVL.

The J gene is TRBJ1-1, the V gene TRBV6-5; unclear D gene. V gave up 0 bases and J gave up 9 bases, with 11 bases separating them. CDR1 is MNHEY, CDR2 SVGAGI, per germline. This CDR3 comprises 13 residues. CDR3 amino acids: CASSYSRSLKAFF. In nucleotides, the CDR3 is TGTGCCAGCAGTTACTCGCGGTCCTTAAAAGCTTTCTTT.

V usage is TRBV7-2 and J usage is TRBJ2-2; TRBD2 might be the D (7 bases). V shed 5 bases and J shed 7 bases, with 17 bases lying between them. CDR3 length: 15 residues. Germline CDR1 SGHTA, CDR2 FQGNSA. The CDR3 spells CASSRRGLAGGELFF. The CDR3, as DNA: TGTGCCAGCAGCAGGCGGGGGCTAGCCGGCGGGGAGCTGTTTTTT.

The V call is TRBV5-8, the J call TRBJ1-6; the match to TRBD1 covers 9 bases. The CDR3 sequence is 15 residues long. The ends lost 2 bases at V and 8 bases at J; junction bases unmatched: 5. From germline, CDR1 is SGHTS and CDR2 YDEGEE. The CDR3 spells CASSLQGALDSPLHF. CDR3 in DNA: TGTGCCAGCAGCTTACAGGGGGCTCTGGATTCACCCCTCCACTTT. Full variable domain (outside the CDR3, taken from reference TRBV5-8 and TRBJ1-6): EAGVTQSPTHLIKTRGQQATLRCSPISGHTSVYWYQQALGLGLQFLLWYDEGEERNRGNFPPRFSGRQFPNYSSELNVNALELEDSALYLCASSLQGALDSPLHFGNGTRLTVT.

The CDR3 here is CASSLLTRLETQYF. DNA for the CDR3: TGTGCCAGCAGCTTACTTACGAGACTAGAGACCCAGTACTTC. The rearrangement uses TRBV5-4 and TRBJ2-5; the D is unclear. The V end lost 2 bases, the J end lost 4 bases, and 12 bases lay between the germline ends. The CDR3 contains 14 residues. Germline assignment: CDR1 SGHNT and CDR2 YYREEE (reference sequence).

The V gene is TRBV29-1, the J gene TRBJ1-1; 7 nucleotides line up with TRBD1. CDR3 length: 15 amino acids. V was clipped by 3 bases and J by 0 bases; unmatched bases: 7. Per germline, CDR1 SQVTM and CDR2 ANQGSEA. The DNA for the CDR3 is TGCAGCGTTGAGCGGACAGGAGACATGAACACTGAAGCTTTCTTT. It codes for CSVERTGDMNTEAFF.

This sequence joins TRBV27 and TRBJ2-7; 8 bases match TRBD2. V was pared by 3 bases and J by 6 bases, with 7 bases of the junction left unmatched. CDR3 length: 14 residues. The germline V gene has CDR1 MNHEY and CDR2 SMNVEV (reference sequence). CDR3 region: CASSFRRGVGEQYF. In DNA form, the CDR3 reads TGTGCCAGCAGTTTTCGGCGGGGGGTAGGCGAGCAGTACTTC.

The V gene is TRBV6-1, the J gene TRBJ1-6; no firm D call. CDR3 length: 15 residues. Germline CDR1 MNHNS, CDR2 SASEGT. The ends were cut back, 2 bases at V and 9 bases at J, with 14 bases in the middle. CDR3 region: CASSERRGGSSPLHF. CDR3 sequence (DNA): TGTGCCAGCAGTGAAAGGCGGGGTGGTAGTTCACCCCTCCACTTT.

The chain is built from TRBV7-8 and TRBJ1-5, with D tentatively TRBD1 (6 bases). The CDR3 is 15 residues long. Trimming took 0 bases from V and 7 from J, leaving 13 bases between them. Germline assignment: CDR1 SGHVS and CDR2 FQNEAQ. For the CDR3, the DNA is TGTGCCAGCAGCTTAGCGGGGGGGCTCGGGCAGCCCCAGCATTTT. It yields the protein CASSLAGGLGQPQHF.

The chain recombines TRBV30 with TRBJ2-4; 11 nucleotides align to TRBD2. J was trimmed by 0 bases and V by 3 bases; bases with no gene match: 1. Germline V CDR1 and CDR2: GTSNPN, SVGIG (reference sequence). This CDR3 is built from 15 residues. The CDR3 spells CAWRTSGVAKNIQYF. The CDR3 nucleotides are TGTGCCTGGAGGACTAGCGGGGTAGCCAAAAACATTCAGTACTTC.

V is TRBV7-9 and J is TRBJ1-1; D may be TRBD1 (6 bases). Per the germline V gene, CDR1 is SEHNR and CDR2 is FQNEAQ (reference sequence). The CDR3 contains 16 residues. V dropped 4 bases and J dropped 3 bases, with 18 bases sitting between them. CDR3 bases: TGTGCCAGCAGCTCGGGGGGCGGCCGACGGGACACTGAAGCTTTCTTT. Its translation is CASSSGGGRRDTEAFF. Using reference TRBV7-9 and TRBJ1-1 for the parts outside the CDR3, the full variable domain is DTGVSQNPRHKITKRGQNVTFRCDPISEHNRLYWYRQTLGQGPEFLTYFQNEAQLEKSRLLSDRFSAERPKGSFSTLEIQRTEQGDSAMYLCASSSGGGRRDTEAFFGQGTRLTVV.

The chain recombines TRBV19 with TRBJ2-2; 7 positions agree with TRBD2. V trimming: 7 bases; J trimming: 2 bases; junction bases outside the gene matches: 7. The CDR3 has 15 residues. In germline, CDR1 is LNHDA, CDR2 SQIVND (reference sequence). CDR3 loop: CASTSAGENTGELFF. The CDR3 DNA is TGTGCCAGTACGAGTGCGGGGGAAAACACCGGGGAGCTGTTTTTT.

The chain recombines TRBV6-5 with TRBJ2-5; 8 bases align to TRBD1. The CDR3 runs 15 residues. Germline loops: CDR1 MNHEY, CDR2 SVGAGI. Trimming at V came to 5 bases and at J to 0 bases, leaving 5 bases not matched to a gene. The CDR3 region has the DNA TGTGCCAGCAGTACGGACAGGGAGTACCAAGAGACCCAGTACTTC. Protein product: CASSTDREYQETQYF.

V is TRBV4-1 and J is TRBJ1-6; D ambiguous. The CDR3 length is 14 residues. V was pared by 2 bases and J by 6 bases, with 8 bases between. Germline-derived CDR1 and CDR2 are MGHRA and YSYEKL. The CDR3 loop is CASSQSQLNSPLHF. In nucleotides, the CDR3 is TGCGCCAGCAGCCAATCACAGCTTAATTCACCCCTCCACTTT.

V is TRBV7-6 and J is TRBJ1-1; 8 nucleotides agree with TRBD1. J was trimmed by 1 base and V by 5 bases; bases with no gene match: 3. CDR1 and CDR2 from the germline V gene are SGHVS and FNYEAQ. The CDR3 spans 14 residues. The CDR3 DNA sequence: TGTGCCAGCAGCGCAGGACAGGGGAACACTGAAGCTTTCTTT. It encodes CASSAGQGNTEAFF.

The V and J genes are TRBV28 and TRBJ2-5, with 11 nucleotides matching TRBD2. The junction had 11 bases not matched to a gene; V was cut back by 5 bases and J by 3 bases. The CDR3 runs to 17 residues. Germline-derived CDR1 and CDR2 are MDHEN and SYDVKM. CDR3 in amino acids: CASSPHLLAGGKETQYF. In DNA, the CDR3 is TGTGCCAGCAGTCCTCACCTCCTAGCGGGGGGAAAAGAGACCCAGTACTTC. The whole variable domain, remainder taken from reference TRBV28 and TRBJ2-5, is DVKVTQSSRYLVKRTGEKVFLECVQDMDHENMFWYRQDPGLGLRLIYFSYDVKMKEKGDIPEGYSVSREKKERFSLILESASTNQTSMYLCASSPHLLAGGKETQYFGPGTRLLVL.

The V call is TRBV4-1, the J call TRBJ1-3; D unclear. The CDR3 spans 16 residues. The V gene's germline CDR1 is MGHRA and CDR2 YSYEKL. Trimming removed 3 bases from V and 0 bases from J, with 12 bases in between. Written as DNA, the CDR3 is TGCGCCAGCAGCCATCGACGGGAGCACTCTGGAAACACCATATATTTT. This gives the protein CASSHRREHSGNTIYF.

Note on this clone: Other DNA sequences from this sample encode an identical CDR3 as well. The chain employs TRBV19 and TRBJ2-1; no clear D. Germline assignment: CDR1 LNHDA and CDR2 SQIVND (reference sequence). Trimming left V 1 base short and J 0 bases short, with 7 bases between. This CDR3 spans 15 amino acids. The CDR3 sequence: CASSIGRGSYNEQFF. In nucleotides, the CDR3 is TGTGCCAGTAGTATAGGGCGCGGCTCCTACAATGAGCAGTTCTTC.

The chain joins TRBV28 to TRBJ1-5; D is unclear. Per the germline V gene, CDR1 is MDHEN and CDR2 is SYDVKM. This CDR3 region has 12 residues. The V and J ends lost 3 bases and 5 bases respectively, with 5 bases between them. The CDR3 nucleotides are TGTGCCAGCAGTTTCCCTGATCAGCCCCAGCATTTT. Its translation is CASSFPDQPQHF. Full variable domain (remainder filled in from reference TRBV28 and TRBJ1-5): DVKVTQSSRYLVKRTGEKVFLECVQDMDHENMFWYRQDPGLGLRLIYFSYDVKMKEKGDIPEGYSVSREKKERFSLILESASTNQTSMYLCASSFPDQPQHFGDGTRLSIL.

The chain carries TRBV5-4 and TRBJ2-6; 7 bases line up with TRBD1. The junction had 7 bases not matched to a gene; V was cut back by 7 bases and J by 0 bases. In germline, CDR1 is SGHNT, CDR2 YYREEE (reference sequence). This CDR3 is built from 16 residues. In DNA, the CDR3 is TGTGCCAGCGGAGCAGGGGGATCCTCTGGGGCCAACGTCCTGACTTTC. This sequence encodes CASGAGGSSGANVLTF.

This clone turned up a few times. The CDR3 DNA follows: TGTGCCAGCAGCCAATCGGGGGGCCGTGGCTACACCTTC. Its protein is CASSQSGGRGYTF. The rearrangement uses TRBV3-1 (or the pseudogene TRBV3-2) and TRBJ1-2; the D gene is possibly TRBD1 (6 bases). Trimming stripped 2 bases from V and 7 bases from J, with 11 bases between. The germline gives CDR1 LGHDT, CDR2 YNNKEL (reference sequence). This CDR3 contains 13 residues.